A selection of T cell receptor beta chains follows, all from one sample in a study of T-cell reconstitution after alpha-beta-depleted transplantation in children. TCRdb re-derived calls from the PCR reads in MiXCR, one entry per CDR3 protein. Here the sample spans 500,000 or so distinct CDR3 sequences, 32% being singletons. The specimen comprised PBMCs from the stem cell graft donor, sampled from the stem cell graft. Every receptor here comes from a human donor who donated a stem cell graft to a child with aplastic anemia. Both conserved end residues are part of each CDR3. A D gene is named only where the DNA matches it firmly. Size values are once, few and many counts, or a class for expanded clones, and some rows have none.

v_gene	d_gene	j_gene	abundance	CDR3aa	CDR3nt
TRBV9	TRBD2	TRBJ2-3	few	CASSPLTSFADTQYF	TGTGCCAGCAGCCCATTGACTAGCTTCGCAGATACGCAGTATTTT
TRBV12-3/TRBV12-4	-	TRBJ2-3	few	CASSLWAVGHRTDTQYF	TGTGCCAGCAGTTTGTGGGCAGTCGGTCACCGCACAGATACGCAGTATTTT
TRBV5-1	-	TRBJ1-2	few	CASSLNSRTSRGYTF	TGCGCCAGCAGCTTGAATTCGCGGACCTCTAGGGGCTACACCTTC
TRBV18	-	TRBJ1-1	-	CASSPLMADTEAFF	TGTGCCAGCTCACCACTTATGGCAGACACTGAAGCTTTCTTT
TRBV29-1	-	TRBJ1-2	few	CSVDTGLTANYGYTF	TGCAGCGTTGATACAGGGCTAACCGCTAACTATGGCTACACCTTC
TRBV29-1	-	TRBJ2-3	-	CSVAGDAGTDTQYF	TGCAGCGTTGCGGGCGACGCCGGCACAGATACGCAGTATTTT
TRBV20-1	-	TRBJ1-6	many	CSARGLGLEKSPLHF	TGCAGTGCTAGAGGTCTGGGGCTGGAGAAATCACCCCTCCACTTT
TRBV30	-	TRBJ2-5	-	CAFELGYGETQYF	TGTGCCTTCGAGTTGGGATACGGAGAGACCCAGTACTTC
TRBV29-1	-	TRBJ2-7	many	CSAGTPTYEQYF	TGCAGCGCCGGGACACCTACCTACGAGCAGTACTTC
TRBV27	-	TRBJ2-7	-	CASSLKGGLASYEQYF	TGTGCCAGCAGTTTAAAAGGCGGATTGGCCTCCTACGAGCAGTACTTC
TRBV7-8	TRBD1	TRBJ2-1	-	CASSPYGDSSYNEQFF	TGTGCCAGCAGCCCCTATGGGGACAGCTCCTACAATGAGCAGTTCTTC
TRBV5-1	TRBD1	TRBJ1-2	-	CASSSQTGGGYGYTF	TGCGCCAGCAGCTCACAGACAGGGGGAGGCTATGGCTACACCTTC
TRBV20-1	TRBD2	TRBJ2-1	-	CSAMTSGRFYNEQFF	TGCAGTGCAATGACTAGCGGGAGGTTTTACAATGAGCAGTTCTTC
TRBV7-9	-	TRBJ2-5	once	CASSLRLGNGETQYF	TGTGCCAGCAGCTTGCGACTGGGGAACGGAGAGACCCAGTACTTC
TRBV5-1	TRBD1	TRBJ2-7	few	CASDPGTGTYEQYF	TGCGCCAGCGATCCGGGGACAGGGACCTACGAGCAGTACTTC
TRBV11-2	TRBD2	TRBJ2-5	-	CASSFDLSGARAQYF	TGTGCCAGCAGCTTCGACCTTAGCGGGGCCCGGGCCCAGTACTTC
TRBV7-2	TRBD2	TRBJ2-7	-	CASRETSGSSYEQYF	TGTGCCAGCAGGGAAACTAGCGGAAGCTCCTACGAGCAGTACTTC
TRBV7-8	TRBD2	TRBJ2-7	few	CASSPPGGRGYEQYF	TGTGCCAGCAGCCCCCCCGGCGGGAGGGGGTACGAGCAGTACTTC
TRBV6-5	-	TRBJ1-2	few	CASRSPVYGYTF	TGTGCCAGCAGATCGCCGGTCTATGGCTACACCTTC
TRBV7-2	-	TRBJ1-5	few	CASSIRANSNQPQHF	TGTGCCAGCAGCATCAGGGCAAATAGCAATCAGCCCCAGCATTTT
TRBV11-3	TRBD2	TRBJ2-1	few	CASSLRGGTSDDNEQFF	TGTGCCAGCAGCTTACGAGGAGGGACTAGCGATGACAATGAGCAGTTCTTC
TRBV20-1	-	TRBJ2-1	-	CSARDLAEYNEQFF	TGCAGTGCTAGAGATCTGGCGGAATACAATGAGCAGTTCTTC
TRBV19	TRBD2	TRBJ2-1	few	CASSRPSGRAGGNEQFF	TGTGCCAGTAGTCGGCCTAGCGGGAGGGCCGGGGGCAATGAGCAGTTCTTC
TRBV30	-	TRBJ1-1	-	CAWSVQGRGVNTEAFF	TGTGCCTGGAGTGTGCAGGGGCGAGGGGTGAACACTGAAGCTTTCTTT
TRBV6-1	TRBD1	TRBJ1-1	-	CASSQLSGGKAFF	TGTGCCAGCAGCCAATTATCAGGGGGGAAAGCTTTCTTT
TRBV7-9	-	TRBJ2-7	few	CASSLEETYKDYEQYF	TGTGCCAGCAGCTTAGAAGAAACATATAAAGACTACGAGCAGTACTTC
TRBV20-1	TRBD2	TRBJ2-1	-	CSARDRASGGYNEQFF	TGCAGTGCTAGAGATCGCGCTAGCGGGGGATACAATGAGCAGTTCTTC
TRBV7-2	-	TRBJ2-3	few	CASSSTSTSSTDTQYF	TGTGCCAGCAGCTCGACCTCCACTTCTAGCACAGATACGCAGTATTTT
TRBV20-1	TRBD2	TRBJ2-5	few	CSARPGGPSGTQYF	TGCAGTGCTAGGCCGGGGGGGCCGTCGGGGACCCAGTACTTC
TRBV7-2	TRBD2	TRBJ2-3	-	CASTRSGRADTQYF	TGTGCCAGCACCCGCAGCGGGAGAGCAGATACGCAGTATTTT
TRBV3-1	-	TRBJ2-4	-	CASSQDPLAKNIQYF	TGTGCCAGCAGCCAAGATCCGTTAGCCAAAAACATTCAGTACTTC
TRBV2	TRBD2	TRBJ2-2	-	CASTGLVTGELFF	TGTGCCAGCACGGGACTAGTAACCGGGGAGCTGTTTTTT
TRBV6-2/TRBV6-3	TRBD2	TRBJ2-3	-	CASCPGASGSTDTQYF	TGTGCCAGCTGCCCCGGGGCTAGCGGGAGTACAGATACGCAGTATTTT
TRBV7-8	-	TRBJ2-1	-	CASSRLGDSSYNEQFF	TGTGCCAGCAGCCGCCTGGGAGATAGCTCCTACAATGAGCAGTTCTTC
TRBV20-1	-	TRBJ1-2	few	CSARDGYNGYTF	TGCAGTGCTAGAGACGGTTACAATGGCTACACCTTC
TRBV29-1	-	TRBJ1-1	-	CSVLLFKWDTEAFF	TGCAGCGTGTTGCTCTTCAAGTGGGACACTGAAGCTTTCTTT
TRBV20-1	-	TRBJ1-2	-	CSALGGVGAGGYTF	TGCAGTGCCCTCGGGGGCGTGGGGGCGGGTGGCTACACCTTC
TRBV9	-	TRBJ2-5	few	CASSRGGRGETQYF	TGTGCCAGCAGCCGCGGAGGACGGGGGGAGACCCAGTACTTC
TRBV10-3	-	TRBJ1-5	-	CATAPDSNQPQHF	TGTGCCACCGCGCCTGATAGCAATCAGCCCCAGCATTTT
TRBV12-3/TRBV12-4	TRBD1	TRBJ2-2	-	CASSHTGTGVTGELFF	TGTGCCAGCAGCCATACCGGGACAGGGGTCACCGGGGAGCTGTTTTTT
TRBV19	-	TRBJ2-1	-	CASSIRLADTYNEQFF	TGTGCCAGTAGTATCCGTTTAGCGGATACCTACAATGAGCAGTTCTTC
TRBV5-4	-	TRBJ2-2	-	CASSLAGGGASGELFF	TGTGCCAGCAGCTTGGCCGGGGGTGGCGCCTCCGGGGAGCTGTTTTTT
TRBV7-2	-	TRBJ2-1	few	CASSFRGNNEQFF	TGTGCCAGCAGCTTTCGAGGGAACAATGAGCAGTTCTTC
TRBV4-3	TRBD2	TRBJ2-5	-	CASSHRWREGRETQYF	TGCGCCAGCAGCCACCGATGGCGGGAGGGACGGGAGACCCAGTACTTC
TRBV20-1	-	TRBJ2-1	-	CSAREDANEQFF	TGCAGTGCTAGAGAGGACGCCAATGAGCAGTTCTTC